The next 10 T cell receptor beta chains were all read from a single sample in a study of blood T cell repertoires in COVID-19. Libraries were prepared by immunoSEQ multiplex PCR; TCRdb keeps only in-frame clonotypes and omits some of them. The sample contains approximately 160,000 clones, over 60% of which appear only once. The material sequenced was peripheral blood. These TCRs come from a man between 60 and 70 years old with acute or convalescent COVID-19.

The rearrangement uses TRBV2 and TRBJ1-3, with D hard to call. Trimming pared 1 base from V and 8 bases from J, leaving 9 bases between. The germline CDR1 and CDR2 sequences are SNHLY and FYNNEI. The CDR3 loop spans 13 amino acids. The CDR3 nucleotides read TGTGCCAGCAGTGAAGAAAGCCAAGACACCATATATTTT. Translating gives CASSEESQDTIYF.

The genes are TRBV3-1 (or the pseudogene TRBV3-2) and TRBJ1-1, with a tentative D call TRBD1 (5 bases). Trimming cost V 0 bases and J 3 bases, with 8 bases left between them. CDR3 length: 14 amino acids. From germline, CDR1 is LGHDT and CDR2 YNNKEL (reference sequence). The CDR3 loop is CASSQETVYTEAFF. DNA for the CDR3: TGTGCCAGCAGCCAAGAGACAGTATACACTGAAGCTTTCTTT.

V gene TRBV5-4 combines with J gene TRBJ1-2; 8 bases are a match to TRBD1. This CDR3 is 13 amino acids long. In germline, CDR1 is SGHNT, CDR2 YYREEE (reference sequence). V lost 3 bases, J lost 8 bases, and 6 bases stayed unmatched. CDR3: CASSWQGAGGYTF. The CDR3 DNA follows: TGTGCCAGCAGCTGGCAGGGGGCTGGAGGCTACACCTTC. Looking up the rest from reference TRBV5-4 and TRBJ1-2 gives the full variable domain: ETGVTQSPTHLIKTRGQQVTLRCSSQSGHNTVSWYQQALGQGPQFIFQYYREEENGRGNFPPRFSGLQFPNYSSELNVNALELDDSALYLCASSWQGAGGYTFGSGTRLTVV.

The genes are TRBV15 and TRBJ1-2; 7 nucleotides agree with TRBD1. Trimming removed 0 bases from V and 5 bases from J; junction bases left unmatched: 6. Germline V gene data show CDR1 as LNHNV and CDR2 as YYDKDF (reference sequence). This CDR3 region has 15 residues. CDR3 in DNA: TGTGCCACCAGCAGAGACCGGGACAGCGGATATGGCTACACCTTC. This encodes CATSRDRDSGYGYTF.

In its sample, this clone was seen a few times. The gene calls are TRBV7-9 and TRBJ1-2; D might be TRBD1 (5 bases). The CDR3 has 14 residues. V lost 1 base and J lost 4, with 10 bases in between. Germline V CDR1 and CDR2: SEHNR, FQNEAQ (reference sequence). In DNA, the CDR3 is TGTGCCAGCAGCTTAGGACAGACCTCCTATGGCTACACCTTC. Translating it yields CASSLGQTSYGYTF.

The chain recombines TRBV3-1 (or the pseudogene TRBV3-2) with TRBJ1-1; the D gene is possibly TRBD1 (6 bases). Between the trimmed V and J ends, which lost 5 bases and 8 bases, there was a span of 18 bases. The germline CDR1 and CDR2 sequences are LGHDT and YNNKEL (reference sequence). The CDR3 consists of 14 residues. The CDR3 protein is CASSASTGMEEAFF. The CDR3 DNA is TGTGCCAGCAGCGCATCTACAGGGATGGAAGAAGCTTTCTTT.

This sequence joins TRBV6-6 and TRBJ2-1; D possibly corresponds to TRBD2 (5 bases). Germline CDR1 is MNHNY and CDR2 is SVGAGI (reference sequence). V lost 7 bases, J lost 0 bases, and 13 bases lay in between. This CDR3 has 15 residues. CDR3 nucleotides: TGTGCCAGCACCCGCTTGGGGAGCTCCTACAATGAGCAGTTCTTC. It is translated as CASTRLGSSYNEQFF.

J is TRBJ2-7 and V is TRBV6-5, with a weak D call TRBD1 (5 bases). V was cut by 4 bases and J by 2 bases, with 12 bases left in between. The CDR3 runs to 14 residues. Germline V gene lookup returns CDR1 MNHEY and CDR2 SVGAGI. The CDR3 sequence is CASSSTPTAYEQYF. CDR3 in DNA: TGTGCCAGCAGTTCAACCCCGACAGCCTACGAGCAGTACTTC.

The genes are TRBV9 and TRBJ2-2; D remains ambiguous. The germline CDR1 and CDR2 sequences are SGDLS and YYNGEE. This CDR3 contains 15 residues. V was clipped by 0 bases and J by 2 bases, with 8 bases between them. The CDR3 nucleotides are TGTGCCAGCAGCGTAGCTCAGGCCAACACCGGGGAGCTGTTTTTT. Encoded protein: CASSVAQANTGELFF.

The rearrangement links TRBV27 to TRBJ2-1, with TRBD2 as a possible D gene (7 bases). The length of the CDR3 is 17 residues. The V end lost 5 bases, the J end lost 8 bases, and 25 bases lay between the germline ends. CDR1 and CDR2 from the germline V gene are MNHEY and SMNVEV (reference sequence). This CDR3 reads CASSPFILGGAMHEQFF. CDR3 coding DNA: TGTGCCAGCAGTCCTTTTATCTTGGGGGGGGCCATGCATGAGCAGTTCTTC.